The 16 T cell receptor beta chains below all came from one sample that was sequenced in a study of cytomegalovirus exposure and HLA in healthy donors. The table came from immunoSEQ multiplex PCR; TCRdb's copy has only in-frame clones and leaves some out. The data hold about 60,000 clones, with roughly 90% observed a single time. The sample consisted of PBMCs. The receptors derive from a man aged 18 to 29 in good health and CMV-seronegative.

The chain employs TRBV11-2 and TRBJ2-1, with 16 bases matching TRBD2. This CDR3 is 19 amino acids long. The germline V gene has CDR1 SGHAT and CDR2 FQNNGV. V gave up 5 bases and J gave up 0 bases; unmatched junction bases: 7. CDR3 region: CASSAGLAGGMSSYNEQFF. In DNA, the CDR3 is TGTGCCAGCAGCGCGGGACTAGCGGGAGGGATGAGCTCCTACAATGAGCAGTTCTTC.

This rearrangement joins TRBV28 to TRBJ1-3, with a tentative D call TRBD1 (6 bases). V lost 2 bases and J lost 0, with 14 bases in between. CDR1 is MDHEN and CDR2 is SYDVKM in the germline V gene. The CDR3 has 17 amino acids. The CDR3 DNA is TGTGCCAGCAGTTTAGGTAACAGGGTGAGCTCTGGAAACACCATATATTTT. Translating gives CASSLGNRVSSGNTIYF.

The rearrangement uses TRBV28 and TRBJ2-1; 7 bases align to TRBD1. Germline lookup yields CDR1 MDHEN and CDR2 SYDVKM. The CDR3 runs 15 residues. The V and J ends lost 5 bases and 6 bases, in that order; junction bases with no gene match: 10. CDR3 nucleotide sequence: TGTGCCAGCAGTCTAAGGACAGGTTTCGGCAATGAGCAGTTCTTC. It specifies CASSLRTGFGNEQFF.

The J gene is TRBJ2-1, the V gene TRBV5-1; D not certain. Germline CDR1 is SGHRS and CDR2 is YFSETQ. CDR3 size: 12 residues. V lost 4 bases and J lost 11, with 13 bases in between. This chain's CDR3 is CASSLSTPQQFF. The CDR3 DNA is TGCGCCAGCAGCCTCTCGACACCCCAGCAGTTCTTC.

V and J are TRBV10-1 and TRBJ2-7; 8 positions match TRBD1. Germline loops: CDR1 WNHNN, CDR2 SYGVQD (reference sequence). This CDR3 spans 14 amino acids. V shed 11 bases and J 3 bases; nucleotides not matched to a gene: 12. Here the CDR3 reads CACRGRGRFYEQYF. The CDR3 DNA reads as TGCGCCTGCCGGGGCAGGGGGCGCTTCTACGAGCAGTACTTC.

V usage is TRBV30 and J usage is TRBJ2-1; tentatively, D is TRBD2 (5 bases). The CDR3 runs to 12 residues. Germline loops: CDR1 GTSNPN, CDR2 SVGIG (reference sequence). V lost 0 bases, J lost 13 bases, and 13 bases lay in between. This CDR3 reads CAWSVFLGDQFF. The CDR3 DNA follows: TGTGCCTGGAGTGTATTCTTGGGAGACCAGTTCTTC.

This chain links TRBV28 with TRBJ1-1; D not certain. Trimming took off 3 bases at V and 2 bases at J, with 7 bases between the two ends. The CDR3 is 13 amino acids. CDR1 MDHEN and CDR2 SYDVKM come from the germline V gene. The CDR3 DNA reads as TGTGCCAGCAGTTTCGACTATAACACTGAAGCTTTCTTT. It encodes CASSFDYNTEAFF. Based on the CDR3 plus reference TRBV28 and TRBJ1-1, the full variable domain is DVKVTQSSRYLVKRTGEKVFLECVQDMDHENMFWYRQDPGLGLRLIYFSYDVKMKEKGDIPEGYSVSREKKERFSLILESASTNQTSMYLCASSFDYNTEAFFGQGTRLTVV.

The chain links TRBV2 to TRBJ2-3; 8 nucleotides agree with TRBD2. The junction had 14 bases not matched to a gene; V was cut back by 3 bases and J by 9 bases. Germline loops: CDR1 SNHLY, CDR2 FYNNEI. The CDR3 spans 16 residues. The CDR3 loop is CASSEEGLGRSRTQYF. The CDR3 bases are TGTGCCAGCAGTGAGGAGGGACTAGGTCGGTCCAGGACGCAGTATTTT.

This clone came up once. CDR3 protein: CASSYRGQTQETQYF. CDR3 nucleotides: TGTGCCAGCAGTTACCGGGGACAGACCCAAGAGACCCAGTACTTC. The chain couples TRBV6-5 to TRBJ2-5; TRBD1 matches 7 bases. The CDR3 sequence is 15 residues long. The germline CDR1 and CDR2 sequences are MNHEY and SVGAGI. Losses at the gene ends were 2 bases for V and 1 base for J; bases not matched to a gene: 4.

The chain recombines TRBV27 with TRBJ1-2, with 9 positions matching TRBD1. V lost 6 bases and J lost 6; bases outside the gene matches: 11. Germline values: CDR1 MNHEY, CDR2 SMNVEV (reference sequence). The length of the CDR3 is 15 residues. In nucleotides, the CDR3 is TGTGCCAGCAGCGTAGATTGGTGGACAGGGGATGGCTACACCTTC. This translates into CASSVDWWTGDGYTF.

CDR3 sequence: CASVGLPYEQYF. CDR3 bases: TGTGCCAGCGTTGGGCTTCCCTACGAGCAGTACTTC. This chain connects TRBV28 to TRBJ2-7; D uncertain. This CDR3 region has 12 residues. The V end lost 8 bases, the J end lost 2 bases, and 10 bases lay between the germline ends. Germline V CDR1 and CDR2: MDHEN, SYDVKM.

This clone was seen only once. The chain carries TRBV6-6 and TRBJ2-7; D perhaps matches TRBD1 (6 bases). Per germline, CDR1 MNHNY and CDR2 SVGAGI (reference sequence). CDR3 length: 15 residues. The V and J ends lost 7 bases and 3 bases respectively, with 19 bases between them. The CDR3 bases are TGTGCCAGCACTGTAGCTCCCACGGACAGCTACGAGCAGTACTTC. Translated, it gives CASTVAPTDSYEQYF.

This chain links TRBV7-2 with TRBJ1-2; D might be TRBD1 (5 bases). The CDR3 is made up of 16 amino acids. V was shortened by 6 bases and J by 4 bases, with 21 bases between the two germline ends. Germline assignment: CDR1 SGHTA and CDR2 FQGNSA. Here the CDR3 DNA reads TGTGCCAGCAGTACCCGGGGGGGGAAGAGCGGCTATGGCTACACCTTC. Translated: CASSTRGGKSGYGYTF. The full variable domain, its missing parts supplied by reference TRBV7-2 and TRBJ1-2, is GAGVSQSPSNKVTEKGKDVELRCDPISGHTALYWYRQSLGQGLEFLIYFQGNSAPDKSGLPSDRFSAERTGGSVSTLTIQRTQQEDSAVYLCASSTRGGKSGYGYTFGSGTRLTVV.

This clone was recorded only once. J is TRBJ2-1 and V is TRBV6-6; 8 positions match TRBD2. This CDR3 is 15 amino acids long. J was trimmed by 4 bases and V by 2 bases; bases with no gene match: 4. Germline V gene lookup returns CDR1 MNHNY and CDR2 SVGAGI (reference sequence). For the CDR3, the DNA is TGTGCCAGCAGTTACGTTCTAGCGGGTTACAATGAGCAGTTCTTC. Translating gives CASSYVLAGYNEQFF.

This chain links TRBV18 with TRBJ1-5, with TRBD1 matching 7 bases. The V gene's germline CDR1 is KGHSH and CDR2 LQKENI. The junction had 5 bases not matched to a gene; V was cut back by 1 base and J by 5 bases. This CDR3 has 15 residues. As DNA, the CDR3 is TGTGCCAGCTCACCACAGGGGGCTCGCGATCAGCCCCAGCATTTT. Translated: CASSPQGARDQPQHF.

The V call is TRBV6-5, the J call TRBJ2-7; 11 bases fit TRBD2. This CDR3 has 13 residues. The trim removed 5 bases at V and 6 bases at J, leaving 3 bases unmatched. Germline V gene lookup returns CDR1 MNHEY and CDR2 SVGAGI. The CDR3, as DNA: TGTGCCAGCAGTACCGGGACTAGCGGCGAGCAGTACTTC. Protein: CASSTGTSGEQYF.